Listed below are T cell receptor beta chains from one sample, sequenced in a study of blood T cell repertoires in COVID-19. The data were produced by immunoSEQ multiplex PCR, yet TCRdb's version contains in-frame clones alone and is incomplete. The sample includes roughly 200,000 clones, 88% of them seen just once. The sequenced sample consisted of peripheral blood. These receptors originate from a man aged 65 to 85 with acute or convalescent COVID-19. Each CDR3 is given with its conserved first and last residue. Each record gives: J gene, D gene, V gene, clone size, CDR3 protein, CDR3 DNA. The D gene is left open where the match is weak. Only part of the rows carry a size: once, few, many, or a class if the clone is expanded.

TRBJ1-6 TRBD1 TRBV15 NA CATTDPGQINSPLHF TGTGCCACCACCGATCCGGGACAGATTAATTCACCCCTCCACTTT
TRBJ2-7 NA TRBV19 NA CASSMRGVCEQYF TGTGCCAGTAGTATGCGAGGAGTGTGCGAGCAGTACTTC
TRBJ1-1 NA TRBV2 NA CASTFDRRGNTEAFF TGTGCCAGCACTTTTGATCGACGGGGGAACACTGAAGCTTTCTTT
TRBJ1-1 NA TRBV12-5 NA CASGRGQNTEAFF TGTGCTAGTGGCCGAGGACAGAACACTGAAGCTTTCTTT
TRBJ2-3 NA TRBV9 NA CASSVDGITDTQYF TGTGCCAGCAGCGTAGACGGGATCACAGATACGCAGTATTTT
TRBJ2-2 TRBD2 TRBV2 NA CASSPQGLAINTGELFF TGTGCCAGCAGTCCACAGGGACTAGCGATTAACACCGGGGAGCTGTTTTTT
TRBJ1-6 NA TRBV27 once CASVRIGDSPLHF TGTGCCAGCGTAAGAATCGGGGATTCACCCCTCCACTTT
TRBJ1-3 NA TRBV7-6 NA CASSLGATSGNTIYF TGTGCCAGCAGCTTAGGGGCTACCTCTGGAAACACCATATATTTT
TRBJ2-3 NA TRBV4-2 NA CASSRADYTDTQYF TGTGCCAGCTCTAGGGCGGACTACACAGATACGCAGTATTTT
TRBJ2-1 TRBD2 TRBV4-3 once CASSQITSGRAGQFF TGCGCCAGCAGCCAAATCACTAGCGGGAGGGCCGGGCAGTTCTTC
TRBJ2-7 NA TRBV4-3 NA CASSQTRFSYEQYF TGCGCCAGCAGCCAGACACGTTTCTCCTACGAGCAGTACTTC
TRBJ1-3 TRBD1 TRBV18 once CASSPRQGAGNTIYF TGTGCCAGCTCACCACGGCAGGGGGCTGGAAACACCATATATTTT
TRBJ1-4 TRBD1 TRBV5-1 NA CASSLNPRDRGYEKLFF TGCGCCAGCAGCTTGAACCCCAGGGACAGGGGATATGAAAAACTGTTTTTT
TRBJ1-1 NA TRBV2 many CASSATREATEAFF TGTGCCAGCAGCGCAACCAGGGAGGCCACTGAAGCTTTCTTT
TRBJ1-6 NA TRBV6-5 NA CASRGTGTNSPLHF TGTGCCAGCAGGGGAACAGGAACCAATTCACCCCTCCACTTT
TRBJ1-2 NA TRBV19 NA CASRRLGQIGGTNYGYTF TGTGCCAGTAGGCGTCTAGGCCAGATCGGGGGAACTAACTATGGCTACACCTTC